This T cell receptor beta chain came from a study of blood T cell repertoires in COVID-19. V was cut by 5 bases and J by 0 bases, with 16 bases left in between. The CDR3 covers 15 residues. Germline V gene lookup returns CDR1 GTSNPN and CDR2 SVGIG (reference sequence). The table came from immunoSEQ multiplex PCR; TCRdb's copy has only in-frame clones and leaves some out. The table lists 280,000 or so clones, approximately 83% of them singletons. The sequencing sample was made of peripheral blood. The sequence derives from a woman in her thirties who had recovered from COVID-19. The V and J genes are TRBV30 and TRBJ1-1; D gene ambiguous. CDR3 sequence: CAWGSPTTVNTEAFF. The CDR3 DNA sequence: TGTGCCTGGGGATCTCCGACAACAGTGAACACTGAAGCTTTCTTT.